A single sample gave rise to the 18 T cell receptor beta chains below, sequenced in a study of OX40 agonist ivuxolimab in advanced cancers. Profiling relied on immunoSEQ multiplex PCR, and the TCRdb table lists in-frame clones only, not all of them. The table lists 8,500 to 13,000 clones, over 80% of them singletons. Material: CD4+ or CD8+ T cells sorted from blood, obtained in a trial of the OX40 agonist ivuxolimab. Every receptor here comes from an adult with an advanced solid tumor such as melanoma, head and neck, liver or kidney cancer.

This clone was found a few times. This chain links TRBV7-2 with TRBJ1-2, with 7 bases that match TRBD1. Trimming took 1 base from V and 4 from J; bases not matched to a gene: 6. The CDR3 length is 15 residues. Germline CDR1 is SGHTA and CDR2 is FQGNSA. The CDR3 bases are TGTGCCAGCAGCTTAGAGATGACAGGGTCCTATGGCTACACCTTC. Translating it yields CASSLEMTGSYGYTF.

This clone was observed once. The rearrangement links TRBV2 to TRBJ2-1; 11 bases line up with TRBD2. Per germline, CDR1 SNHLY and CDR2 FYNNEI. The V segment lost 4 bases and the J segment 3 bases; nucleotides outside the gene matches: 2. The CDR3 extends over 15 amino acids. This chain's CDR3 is CASSALAGDYNEQFF. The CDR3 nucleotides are TGTGCCAGCAGTGCACTAGCGGGAGACTACAATGAGCAGTTCTTC.

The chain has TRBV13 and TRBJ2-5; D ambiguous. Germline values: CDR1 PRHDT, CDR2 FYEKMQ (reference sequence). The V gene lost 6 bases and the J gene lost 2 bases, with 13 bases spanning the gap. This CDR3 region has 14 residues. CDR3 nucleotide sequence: TGTGCCAGCAGTATAACCGACTCTCAAGAGACCCAGTACTTC. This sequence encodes CASSITDSQETQYF.

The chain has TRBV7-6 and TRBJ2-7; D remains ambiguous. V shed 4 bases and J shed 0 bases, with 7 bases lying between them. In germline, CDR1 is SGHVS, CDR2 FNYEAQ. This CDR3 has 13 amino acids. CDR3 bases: TGTGCCAGCAGCTACGCCAGCTCCTACGAGCAGTACTTC. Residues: CASSYASSYEQYF.

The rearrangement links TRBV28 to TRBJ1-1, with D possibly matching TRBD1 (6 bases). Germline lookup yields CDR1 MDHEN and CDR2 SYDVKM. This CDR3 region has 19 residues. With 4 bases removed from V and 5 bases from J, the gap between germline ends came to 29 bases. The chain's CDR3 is CASSYRNLFEGTSETEAFF. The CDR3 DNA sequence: TGTGCCAGCAGTTATCGAAACCTGTTCGAGGGGACAAGTGAAACTGAAGCTTTCTTT.

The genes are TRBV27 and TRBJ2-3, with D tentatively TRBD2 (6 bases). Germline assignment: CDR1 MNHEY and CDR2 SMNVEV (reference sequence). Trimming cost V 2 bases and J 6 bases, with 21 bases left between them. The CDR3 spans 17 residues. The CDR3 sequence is CASSLRPGGRPPDTQYF. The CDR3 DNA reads TGTGCCAGCAGTTTACGCCCCGGGGGTCGCCCCCCGGATACGCAGTATTTT.

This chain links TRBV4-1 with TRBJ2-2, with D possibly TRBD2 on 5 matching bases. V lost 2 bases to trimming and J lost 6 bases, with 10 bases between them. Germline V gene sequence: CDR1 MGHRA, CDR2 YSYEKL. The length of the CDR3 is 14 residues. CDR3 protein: CASSQSGNSGELFF. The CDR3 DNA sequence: TGCGCCAGCAGCCAATCGGGGAATTCCGGGGAGCTGTTTTTT.

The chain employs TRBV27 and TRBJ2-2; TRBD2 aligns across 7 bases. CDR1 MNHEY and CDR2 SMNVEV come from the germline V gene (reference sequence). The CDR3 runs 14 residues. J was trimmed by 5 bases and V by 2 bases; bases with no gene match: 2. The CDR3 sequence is CASSLLAVTGELFF. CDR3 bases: TGTGCCAGCAGTTTACTAGCGGTAACCGGGGAGCTGTTTTTT.

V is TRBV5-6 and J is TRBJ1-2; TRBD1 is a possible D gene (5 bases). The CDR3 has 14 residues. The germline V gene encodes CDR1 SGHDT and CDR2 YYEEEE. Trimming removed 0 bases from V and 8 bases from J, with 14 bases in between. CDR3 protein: CASSLGRVGFGYTF. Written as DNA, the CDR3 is TGTGCCAGCAGCTTGGGCAGGGTGGGCTTCGGCTACACCTTC.

The CDR3 is CAWNEGGGLNQPQHF. DNA for the CDR3: TGTGCCTGGAACGAGGGGGGAGGTCTTAATCAGCCCCAGCATTTT. V gene TRBV30 combines with J gene TRBJ1-5, with D perhaps TRBD1 (6 bases). The CDR3 runs to 15 residues. Germline V gives CDR1 GTSNPN, CDR2 SVGIG (reference sequence). V lost 4 bases to trimming and J lost 4 bases, with 17 bases between them.

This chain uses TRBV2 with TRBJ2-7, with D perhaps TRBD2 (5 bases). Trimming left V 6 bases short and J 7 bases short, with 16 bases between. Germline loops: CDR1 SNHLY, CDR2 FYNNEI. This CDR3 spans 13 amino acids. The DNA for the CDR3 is TGTGCCAGCAGCGAGGGTTGGTCGCGGGAGCAGTACTTC. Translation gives CASSEGWSREQYF.

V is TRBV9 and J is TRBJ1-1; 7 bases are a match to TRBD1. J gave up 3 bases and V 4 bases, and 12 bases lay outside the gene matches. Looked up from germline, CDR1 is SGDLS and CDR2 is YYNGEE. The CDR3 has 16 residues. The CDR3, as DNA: TGTGCCAGCAGCCATAGACAGGGTCAAGGCCACACTGAAGCTTTCTTT. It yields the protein CASSHRQGQGHTEAFF.

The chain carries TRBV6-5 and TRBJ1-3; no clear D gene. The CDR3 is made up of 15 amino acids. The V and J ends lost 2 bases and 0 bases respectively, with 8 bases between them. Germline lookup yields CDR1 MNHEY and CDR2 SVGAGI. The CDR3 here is CASSYLKPSGNTIYF. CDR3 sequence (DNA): TGTGCCAGCAGTTACCTAAAACCCTCTGGAAACACCATATATTTT.

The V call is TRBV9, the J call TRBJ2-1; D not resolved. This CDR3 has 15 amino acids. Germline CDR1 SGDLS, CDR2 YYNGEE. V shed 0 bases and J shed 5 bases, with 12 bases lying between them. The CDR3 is CASSVEGKLDNEQFF. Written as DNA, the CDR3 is TGTGCCAGCAGCGTAGAAGGGAAACTGGACAATGAGCAGTTCTTC.

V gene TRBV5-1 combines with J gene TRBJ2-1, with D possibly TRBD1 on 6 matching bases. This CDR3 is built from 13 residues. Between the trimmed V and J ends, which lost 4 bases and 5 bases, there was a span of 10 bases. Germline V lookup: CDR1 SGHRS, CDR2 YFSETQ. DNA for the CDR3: TGCGCCAGCAGCCCGGACAGCGACAATGAGCAGTTCTTC. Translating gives CASSPDSDNEQFF.

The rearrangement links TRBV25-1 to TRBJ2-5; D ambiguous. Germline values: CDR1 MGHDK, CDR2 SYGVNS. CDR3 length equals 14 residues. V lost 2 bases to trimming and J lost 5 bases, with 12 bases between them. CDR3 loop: CASSEGWGGETQYF. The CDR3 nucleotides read TGTGCCAGCAGTGAAGGATGGGGTGGGGAGACCCAGTACTTC. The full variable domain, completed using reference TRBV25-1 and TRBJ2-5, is EADIYQTPRYLVIGTGKKITLECSQTMGHDKMYWYQQDPGMELHLIHYSYGVNSTEKGDLSSESTVSRIRTEHFPLTLESARPSHTSQYLCASSEGWGGETQYFGPGTRLLVL.

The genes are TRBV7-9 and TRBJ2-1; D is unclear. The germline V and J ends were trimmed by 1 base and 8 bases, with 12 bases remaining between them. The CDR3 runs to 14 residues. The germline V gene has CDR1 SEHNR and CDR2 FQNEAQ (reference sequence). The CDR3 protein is CASSLGPASDEQFF. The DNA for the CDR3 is TGTGCCAGCAGCTTAGGTCCAGCATCCGATGAGCAGTTCTTC.

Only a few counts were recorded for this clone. The DNA of the CDR3 is TGCGCCAGCAGTCCCACTAGCGAGATACACTCCTACGAGCAGTACTTC. Translating gives CASSPTSEIHSYEQYF. This chain joins TRBV4-1 and TRBJ2-7, with TRBD2 identical over 7 bases. The CDR3 is 16 amino acids. The V and J ends lost 6 bases and 0 bases, in that order; junction bases with no gene match: 11. Germline CDR1 MGHRA, CDR2 YSYEKL.